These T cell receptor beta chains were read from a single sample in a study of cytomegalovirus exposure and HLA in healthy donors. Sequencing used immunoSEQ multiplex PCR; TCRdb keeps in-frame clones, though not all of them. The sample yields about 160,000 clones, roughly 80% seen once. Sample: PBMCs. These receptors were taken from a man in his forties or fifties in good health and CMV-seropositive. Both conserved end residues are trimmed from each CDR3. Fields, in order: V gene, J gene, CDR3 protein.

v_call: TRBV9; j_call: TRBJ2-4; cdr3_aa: ASSVTTGDTDIQY
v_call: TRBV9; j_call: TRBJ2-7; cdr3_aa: ASTKGTSGGYEQY
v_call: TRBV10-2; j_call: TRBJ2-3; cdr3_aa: ASSQADTQY
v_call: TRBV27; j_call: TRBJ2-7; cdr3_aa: ASSLLASAGGNEQY
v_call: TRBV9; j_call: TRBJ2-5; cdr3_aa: ASSASGGAGETQY
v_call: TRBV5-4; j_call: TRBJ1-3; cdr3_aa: ASSAGLETTIY
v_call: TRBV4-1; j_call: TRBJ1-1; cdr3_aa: ASSQAQGMRTEAF
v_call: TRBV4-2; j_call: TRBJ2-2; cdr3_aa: ASSHTGGTGELF
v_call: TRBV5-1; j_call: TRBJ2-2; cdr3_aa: ASSSGTGWTGELF
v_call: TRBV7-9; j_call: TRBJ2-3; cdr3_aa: ASSPGTDSTDTQY
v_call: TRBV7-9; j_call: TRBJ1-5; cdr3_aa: ASSSGTGNQPQH
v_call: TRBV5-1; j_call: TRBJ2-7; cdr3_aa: ASSLGMDRGAEQY
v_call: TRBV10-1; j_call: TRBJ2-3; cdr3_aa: ASSESRQGLARNTQY
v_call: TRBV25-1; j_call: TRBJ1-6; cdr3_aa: ASRQGNEGSPLH
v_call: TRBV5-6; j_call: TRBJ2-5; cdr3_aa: ASTERTTGGRETQY
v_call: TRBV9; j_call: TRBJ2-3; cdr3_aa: ASTTGGPETDTQY
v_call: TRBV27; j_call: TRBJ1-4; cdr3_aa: ASSSDRGANEKLF
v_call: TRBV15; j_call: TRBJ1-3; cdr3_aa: ATSRDRGSGNTIY
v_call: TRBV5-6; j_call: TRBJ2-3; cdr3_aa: ASSQGTLTDTQY
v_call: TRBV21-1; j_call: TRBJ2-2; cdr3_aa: ASSKGGRATGELF
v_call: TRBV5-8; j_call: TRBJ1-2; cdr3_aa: ASSVGQGLRGYT
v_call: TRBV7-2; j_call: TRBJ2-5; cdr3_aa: ASSPRDRSVGTQY
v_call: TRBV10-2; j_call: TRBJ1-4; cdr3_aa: ASRGTVVNFYEKLF
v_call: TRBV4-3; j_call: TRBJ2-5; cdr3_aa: ASSPGTSGTGETQY
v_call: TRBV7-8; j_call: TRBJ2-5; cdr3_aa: ASNESRGLRKTQY
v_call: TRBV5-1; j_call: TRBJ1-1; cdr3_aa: ASSFALGTGGDTEAF
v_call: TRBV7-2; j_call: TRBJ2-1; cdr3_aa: ASSLASGGAREQF
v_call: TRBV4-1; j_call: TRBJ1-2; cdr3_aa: ASSQGPVTYGYT
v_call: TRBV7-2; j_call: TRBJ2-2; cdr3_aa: ASSLGQINTGELF
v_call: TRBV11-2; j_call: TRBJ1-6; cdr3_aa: ASSQQGAYNSPLH
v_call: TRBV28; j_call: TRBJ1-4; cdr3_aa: ASSSTSSNEKLF
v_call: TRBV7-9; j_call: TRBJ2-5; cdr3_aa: ASSSPQGANQY
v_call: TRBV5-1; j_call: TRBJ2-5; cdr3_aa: ASKYSGGAAETQY
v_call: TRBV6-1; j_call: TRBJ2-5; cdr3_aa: ASSEGGGPRTQY
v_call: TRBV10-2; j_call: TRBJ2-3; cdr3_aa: ASSESPPERGATTDTQY
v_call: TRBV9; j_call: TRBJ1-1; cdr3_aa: ASSTHRAGGQGGNTEAF
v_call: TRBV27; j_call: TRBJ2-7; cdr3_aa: ASSSPSGVETYEQY
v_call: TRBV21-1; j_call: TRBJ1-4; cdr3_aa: ASSARYYNEKLF
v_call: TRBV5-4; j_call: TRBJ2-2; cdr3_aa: ASSLGQGVGTGELF
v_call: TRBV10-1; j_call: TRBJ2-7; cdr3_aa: ASSELAGGPYEQY
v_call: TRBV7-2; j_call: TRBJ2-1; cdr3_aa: ASSLEALRNNEQF
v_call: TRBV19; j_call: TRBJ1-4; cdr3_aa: ASSIQGGDEKLF
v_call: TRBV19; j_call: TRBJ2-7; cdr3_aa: ASSISRGGLNEQY
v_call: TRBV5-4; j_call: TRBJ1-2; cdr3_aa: ASSLLSGQADGYT
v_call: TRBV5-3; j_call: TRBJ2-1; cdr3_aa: ARSLVIQGTYNEQF
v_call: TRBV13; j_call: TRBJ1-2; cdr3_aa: ASFSGDGYT
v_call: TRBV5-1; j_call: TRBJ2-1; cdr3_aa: ASSLGGENYNEQF